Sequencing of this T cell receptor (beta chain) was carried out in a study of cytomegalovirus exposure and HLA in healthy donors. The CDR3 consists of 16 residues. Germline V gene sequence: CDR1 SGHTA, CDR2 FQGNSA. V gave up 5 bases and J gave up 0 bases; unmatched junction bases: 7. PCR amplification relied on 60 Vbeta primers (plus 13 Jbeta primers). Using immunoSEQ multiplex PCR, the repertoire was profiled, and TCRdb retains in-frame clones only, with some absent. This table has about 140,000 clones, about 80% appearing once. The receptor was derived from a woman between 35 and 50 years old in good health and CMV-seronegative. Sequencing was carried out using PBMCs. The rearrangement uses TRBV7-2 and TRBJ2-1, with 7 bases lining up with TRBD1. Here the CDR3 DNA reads TGTGCCAGCAGCCCCATGGCAGGGGGCTCCTACAATGAGCAGTTCTTC. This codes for CASSPMAGGSYNEQFF.